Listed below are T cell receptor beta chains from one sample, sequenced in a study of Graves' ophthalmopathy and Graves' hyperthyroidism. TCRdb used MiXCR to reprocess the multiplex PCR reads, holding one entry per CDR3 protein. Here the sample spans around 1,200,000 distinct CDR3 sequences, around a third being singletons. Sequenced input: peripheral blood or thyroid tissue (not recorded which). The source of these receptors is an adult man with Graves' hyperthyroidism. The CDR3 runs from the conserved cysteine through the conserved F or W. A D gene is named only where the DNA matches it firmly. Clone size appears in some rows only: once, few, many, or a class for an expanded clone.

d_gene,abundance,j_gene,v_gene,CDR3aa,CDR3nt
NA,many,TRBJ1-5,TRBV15,CATSREGRVQQPQHF,TGTGCCACCAGCAGAGAAGGCAGGGTCCAACAGCCCCAGCATTTT
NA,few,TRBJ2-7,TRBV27,CASRLREQYF,TGTGCCAGCAGGCTCCGCGAGCAGTACTTC
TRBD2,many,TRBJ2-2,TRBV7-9,CFQRGDTGELFF,TGTTTTCAGCGGGGGGACACCGGGGAGCTGTTTTTT
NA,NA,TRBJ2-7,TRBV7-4,CASSHLSGTGTYEQYF,TGCGCCAGCAGCCATCTTAGCGGGACAGGCACCTACGAGCAGTACTTC
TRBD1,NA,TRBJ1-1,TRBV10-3,CAISGTGTTEAFF,TGTGCCATCAGCGGGACAGGGACAACTGAAGCTTTCTTT
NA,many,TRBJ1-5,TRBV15,CATSRGGGNQPQHF,TGTGCCACCAGCAGAGGAGGGGGCAATCAGCCCCAGCATTTT
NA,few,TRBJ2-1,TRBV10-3,CAISEGREQFF,TGTGCCATCAGTGAGGGCAGGGAGCAGTTCTTC
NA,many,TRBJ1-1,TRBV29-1,CSVQAGPNTEAFF,TGCAGCGTTCAGGCCGGGCCGAACACTGAAGCTTTCTTT
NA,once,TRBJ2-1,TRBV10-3,CAISDPGERTDEQFF,TGTGCCATCAGTGATCCGGGTGAACGGACAGATGAGCAGTTCTTC
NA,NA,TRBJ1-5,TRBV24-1,CATSARQGGETQHF,TGTGCCACCAGTGCTCGGCAGGGTGGAGAGACCCAGCATTTT
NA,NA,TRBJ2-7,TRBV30,CAWMDSSYEQYF,TGTGCCTGGATGGACAGCTCCTACGAGCAGTACTTC
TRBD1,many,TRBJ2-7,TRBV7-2,CASSKDDRGYEQYF,TGTGCCAGCAGCAAAGATGACAGGGGATACGAGCAGTACTTC
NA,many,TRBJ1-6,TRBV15,CATSRDVTPVNNSPLHF,TGTGCCACCAGCAGAGATGTTACGCCCGTTAATAATTCACCCCTCCACTTT
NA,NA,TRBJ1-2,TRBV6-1,CASSEALASRINYGYTF,TGTGCCAGCAGTGAAGCATTGGCCTCTCGGATTAACTATGGCTACACCTTC
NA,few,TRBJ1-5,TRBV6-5,CASSYVHSNQPQHF,TGTGCCAGCAGTTATGTACATAGCAATCAGCCCCAGCATTTT